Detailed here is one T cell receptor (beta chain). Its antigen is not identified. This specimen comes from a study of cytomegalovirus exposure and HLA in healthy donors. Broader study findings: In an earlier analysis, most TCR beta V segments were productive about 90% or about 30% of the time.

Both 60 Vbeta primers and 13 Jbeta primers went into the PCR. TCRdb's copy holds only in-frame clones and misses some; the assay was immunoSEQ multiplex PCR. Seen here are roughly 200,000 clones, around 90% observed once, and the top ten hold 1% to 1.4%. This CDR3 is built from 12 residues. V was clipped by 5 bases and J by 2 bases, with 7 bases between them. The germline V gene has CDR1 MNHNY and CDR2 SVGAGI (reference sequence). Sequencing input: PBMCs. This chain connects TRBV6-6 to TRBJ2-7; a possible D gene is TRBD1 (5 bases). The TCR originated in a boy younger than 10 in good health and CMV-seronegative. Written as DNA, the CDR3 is TGTGCCAGCAGTCCGACAGCCTACGAGCAGTACTTC. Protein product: CASSPTAYEQYF.